This T cell receptor beta chain stems from a study of blood T cell repertoires in COVID-19. Study information: Samples taken during acute and convalescent COVID-19 were collected in the United States, Italy and Spain.

Clinical history as reported by participants underpinned cohort assignment. Symptom resolution, clearance, or two negative PCRs marked donors in Cohort 3 as recovered. Original processing methods: Reference gene primer amplification yielded estimated nucleated cell counts. Libraries were prepared by immunoSEQ multiplex PCR; TCRdb keeps only in-frame clonotypes and omits some of them. D and trimming were read from the DNA, whereas the V and J calls and clone size are those reported in that table. This table holds 250,000 to 350,000 clones, approximately 85% found once. This CDR3 has 21 residues. The V gene's germline CDR1 is MNHEY and CDR2 SMNVEV (reference sequence). V lost 4 bases to trimming and J lost 6 bases; unmatched junction nucleotides: 21.

The rearrangement joins TRBV27 to TRBJ2-2, with 12 bases lining up with TRBD1. Sequences were obtained from PBMCs or T cells enriched from blood (not recorded which). The receptor was derived from a woman in her twenties or thirties who had recovered from COVID-19. CDR3 sequence: CASSSTLPGTGGGIIAGELFF. CDR3 DNA sequence: TGTGCCAGCAGTTCAACACTCCCCGGGACAGGGGGCGGTATTATAGCCGGGGAGCTGTTTTTT.